The T cell receptor beta chain under discussion was sequenced for a study of shared clonotypes between healthy human individuals (dated by TCRdb to the early 2020s). General notes on the study: Three men and a couple of women, aged 18 to 49 years, made up the cohort. Blood TCR repertoires of five healthy adults were deeply sequenced to estimate repertoire size and the extent of clonotype sharing between individuals. To increase sequencing depth and limit assay-specific biases, different laboratories used diverse techniques to prepare libraries and sequence TCR repertoires. For each donor, CD4 naive and CD4 memory were each run on three plates, CD8 naive on two plates, and CD8 memory on one plate. Each donor's leukapheresis produced roughly between about 0.9 and 9.5 billion PBMCs.

TCR CDR3 regions were amplified from genomic DNA by multiplex PCR using the deep immunoSEQ assay. Genomic DNA extracted from each cell subset was distributed evenly over all wells of several immunoSEQ 96-well plates, and each plate served as one replicate. Each replicate PCR for sorted subsets received approximately 220 ng genomic DNA, equal to about 29,000 T cell genomes. The purified libraries were quantified using a Qubit 3.0 fluorometer, sized with a Bioanalyzer 2100, and then quantified again using the KAPA Library Quantification kit. Every immunoSEQ 96-well plate was sequenced on a dedicated single-read 150-cycle Illumina NextSeq 550 flow cell. In the authors' own workflow: The immunoSEQ output contained only junctional sequences without quality scores, so filtering could not match that applied to full-length reads. To assign V/J genes and CDR3, sequences were annotated against IMGT germline references using PyIR, a Python wrapper for IgBLAST v1.9. Any read was removed if the V/J assignment was weak (E-value above 1e-6), the CDR3 was missing, or the read contained stop codons, out-of-frame junctions, or ambiguous translated residues. V3J clonotypes were defined by identical inferred V gene, J gene, and CDR3 amino acid sequence. Percentage overlap between repertoires was calculated by dividing the number of shared unique clonotypes by the size of the smaller repertoire. Richness of each repertoire was evaluated using RTK rarefaction, the Chao1 estimator, and Recon v2.1 estimates of unobserved clonotypes. Generation probabilities for all TCRbeta clonotypes obtained by the gDNA method from a few donors were computed using OLGA. TCRdb retrieved this table from immuneACCESS and kept in-frame rearrangements only. Not all clones are present; in checked studies, unresolved V genes account for under half, and no reason is known for the remainder. D and trimming were read from the DNA, whereas the V and J calls and clone size are those reported in that table. The sample table lists 2 million to 2.5 million clones, 95% of them with a count of one. Roughly 0.13% of the sample lies in the top ten.

Worth noting for this clone: The antigen this receptor binds is unknown. No base quality values were provided; no much bigger clone lies one nucleotide off.

The CDR3 measures 14 amino acids from cysteine to phenylalanine. Only the CDR3 DNA stays, 42 bases, in frame from base 1. The germline V gene supplies CDR1 MDHEN and CDR2 SYDVKM. V was cut back by 2 bases and J by 1 base, leaving a gap of 8 bases between them. On the study overall, not on this receptor specifically: Naive subsets generally had larger estimated clonotype richness than memory subsets. The small number of donors limited the genetic and exposure-history diversity represented. Pairwise subsampling led to the expectation that sequencing depth would affect the degree of clonotype sharing among donors. When a few donors were compared, the shared fraction of clonotypes was about 5% for naive CD4, roughly 3.4% for naive CD8, roughly 2.5% for memory CD4, and 0.4% for memory CD8. Incomplete sequencing was indicated by rarefaction of sorted-subset datasets, despite the large sequencing depth. Higher generation probabilities were observed for clonotypes shared by all four sorted-subset donors than for non-shared clonotypes. Sampling was restricted to blood, and TCR repertoires in tissue are likely to differ from TCR repertoires in blood.

The donors were healthy, HIV-negative adults with no recently reported acute infections or vaccinations. All donors were Caucasian adults living in Nashville, Tennessee, USA. CD4+ T cells were enriched through magnetic negative selection, after which naive cells were positively selected on CD45RA and the remaining negative fraction served as the memory subset. Blood was obtained by leukapheresis, after which PBMCs were separated by Ficoll-Histopaque density gradient centrifugation and cryopreserved in liquid nitrogen vapor phase. Analytical flow cytometry was used to check the purity and quantity of every magnetically sorted T cell population. Each sorted fraction had its genomic DNA isolated and then quantified by UV absorbance on a Nanodrop 2000c.

Sequencing used naive CD4+ T cells sorted from blood. Interpreted using the paper, the cell subset or site label stands for: CD45RA+ positively selected. The chain couples TRBV28 to TRBJ2-5, with the D gene uncertain. The origin of this receptor is a young man in good health. The sequenced DNA is TGTGCCAGCAGTTTAACTGGACGCCAAGAGACCCAGTACTTC. It encodes CASSLTGRQETQYF.